One and the same sample provided the 16 T cell receptor beta chains below, sequenced in a study of CD4+ T cells in melanoma. Using immunoSEQ multiplex PCR, the repertoire was profiled, and TCRdb retains in-frame clones only, with some absent. The data show about 120,000 clones, about nine tenths seen once. Sequenced input: peripheral blood. The receptors were gathered from a human donor with melanoma.

This sequence joins TRBV19 and TRBJ2-7; TRBD2 is a possible D gene (6 bases). This CDR3 has 13 residues. Germline CDR1 and CDR2: LNHDA and SQIVND (reference sequence). Trimming left V 4 bases short and J 6 bases short, with 13 bases between. The CDR3 sequence is CASSTGTFIEQYF. Here the CDR3 DNA reads TGTGCCAGTAGTACGGGGACTTTCATCGAGCAGTACTTC.

The gene calls are TRBV27 and TRBJ2-2; tentatively, D is TRBD1 or TRBD2 (5 bases each). Germline values: CDR1 MNHEY, CDR2 SMNVEV (reference sequence). Deletions cut 5 bases from V and 5 bases from J, with 15 bases between. The CDR3 totals 15 residues. The DNA of the CDR3 is TGTGCCAGCAGTCCGGACCCTTGGGGGACCGGGGAGCTGTTTTTT. Its protein is CASSPDPWGTGELFF.

This chain joins TRBV6-1 and TRBJ2-5, with D possibly TRBD1 on 6 matching bases. V lost 4 bases to trimming and J lost 2 bases, with 20 bases between them. The CDR3 extends over 17 amino acids. In germline, CDR1 is MNHNS, CDR2 SASEGT. The chain's CDR3 is CASSGSLRGRGQETQYF. Written as DNA, the CDR3 is TGTGCCAGCAGTGGAAGTTTAAGGGGCAGGGGACAAGAGACCCAGTACTTC.

This clone has only one observation. The chain joins TRBV11-2 to TRBJ2-2; TRBD1 or TRBD2 may be the D gene (5 bases each). This CDR3 spans 15 amino acids. V was pared by 4 bases and J by 4 bases, with 13 bases between. Germline CDR1 SGHAT, CDR2 FQNNGV. The CDR3 sequence is CASSSAIGTTGELFF. Here the CDR3 DNA reads TGTGCCAGCAGCTCTGCCATAGGGACCACCGGGGAGCTGTTTTTT.

This rearrangement joins TRBV5-1 to TRBJ1-2, with D maybe TRBD1 (5 bases). The germline V gene encodes CDR1 SGHRS and CDR2 YFSETQ. Trimming removed 4 bases at V and 2 bases at J, with 12 bases between. The CDR3 length is 14 residues. CDR3 in amino acids: CASSGGAGNYGYTF. In DNA, the CDR3 is TGCGCCAGCAGCGGCGGGGCAGGGAACTATGGCTACACCTTC.

The chain carries TRBV6-5 and TRBJ2-3; the D call may be TRBD1 or TRBD2 (6 bases each). This CDR3 has 15 amino acids. The V end lost 6 bases, the J end lost 4 bases, and 17 bases lay between the germline ends. CDR1 is MNHEY and CDR2 is SVGAGI in the germline V gene. For the CDR3, the DNA is TGTGCCAGCAGACCGGGACTCAGGGGCGCAGATACGCAGTATTTT. It is translated as CASRPGLRGADTQYF.

The chain employs TRBV30 and TRBJ1-5; the D is unclear. This CDR3 comprises 14 residues. The germline gives CDR1 GTSNPN, CDR2 SVGIG (reference sequence). Trimming pared 3 bases from V and 5 bases from J, leaving 14 bases between. This CDR3 reads CAWRQNTGHQPQHF. As DNA, the CDR3 is TGTGCCTGGAGACAAAATACGGGCCATCAGCCCCAGCATTTT.

The J gene is TRBJ2-3, the V gene TRBV18; D gene ambiguous. This CDR3 comprises 12 residues. V was pared by 1 base and J by 5 bases, with 4 bases between. From germline, CDR1 is KGHSH and CDR2 LQKENI. This chain's CDR3 is CASSPQRDTQYF. DNA for the CDR3: TGTGCCAGCTCACCACAGCGAGATACGCAGTATTTT.

This sequence joins TRBV27 and TRBJ2-6, with D possibly being TRBD2 (6 bases). Germline V gene sequence: CDR1 MNHEY, CDR2 SMNVEV (reference sequence). The CDR3 spans 14 residues. V lost 4 bases and J lost 3, with 7 bases in between. The CDR3 nucleotides are TGTGCCAGCAGTTCGGGGGATGGGGCCAACGTCCTGACTTTC. Its protein is CASSSGDGANVLTF.

V is TRBV6-6 and J is TRBJ1-6; D unresolved. The CDR3 is made up of 13 amino acids. Germline-derived CDR1 and CDR2 are MNHNY and SVGAGI (reference sequence). Trimming shortened V by 5 bases and J by 14 bases, and 16 bases separated the two germline ends. The CDR3 is CASSPYEGGALHF. Here the CDR3 DNA reads TGTGCCAGCAGTCCCTATGAGGGTGGAGCCCTCCACTTT.

The chain has TRBV5-1 and TRBJ2-1; D not certain. Germline V gene data show CDR1 as SGHRS and CDR2 as YFSETQ. The CDR3 totals 15 residues. V was shortened by 0 bases and J by 4 bases, with 11 bases between the two germline ends. Here the CDR3 DNA reads TGCGCCAGCAGCTTGGCCGATACCGCTTACAATGAGCAGTTCTTC. This sequence encodes CASSLADTAYNEQFF.

V is TRBV5-1 and J is TRBJ2-7, with 8 nucleotides matching TRBD1. V lost 0 bases and J lost 3; bases outside the gene matches: 2. This CDR3 spans 14 amino acids. Germline assignment: CDR1 SGHRS and CDR2 YFSETQ. The CDR3, as DNA: TGCGCCAGCAGCTTGGCACAGGGGGGCTACGAGCAGTACTTC. Translation: CASSLAQGGYEQYF.

The V call is TRBV6-4, the J call TRBJ2-7; TRBD2 might be the D (6 bases). V lost 6 bases, J lost 6 bases, and 27 bases lay in between. CDR1 MRHNA and CDR2 SNTAGT come from the germline V gene. The CDR3 is made up of 17 amino acids. The CDR3 loop reads CASSGEKREPPVTEQYF. The CDR3 region has the DNA TGTGCCAGCAGCGGGGAAAAACGGGAGCCGCCGGTAACCGAGCAGTACTTC.

V is TRBV5-3 and J is TRBJ2-2, with D tentatively TRBD2 (6 bases). TRBV5-3 falls under the ORF class, with uncertain function. The CDR3 runs 15 residues. V lost 8 bases and J 4 bases, leaving 18 bases between the germline ends. CDR3 in DNA: TGTGCCAGGGTTAGTGGGGGGAGTCTCACCGGGGAGCTGTTTTTT. Translated: CARVSGGSLTGELFF.

The chain uses TRBV28 and TRBJ1-5, with D maybe TRBD1 (5 bases). CDR3 length: 13 amino acids. Trimming shortened V by 10 bases and J by 3 bases, and 13 bases separated the two germline ends. Germline V gene data show CDR1 as MDHEN and CDR2 as SYDVKM. As DNA, the CDR3 is TGTGCCACCTCTTGGGGGGTCAATCAGCCCCAGCATTTT. Translated, it gives CATSWGVNQPQHF.

The gene calls are TRBV5-6 and TRBJ2-1, with D perhaps matching TRBD1 or TRBD2 (5 bases each). The CDR3 consists of 14 residues. The V end lost 2 bases, the J end lost 6 bases, and 12 bases lay between the germline ends. Germline assignment: CDR1 SGHDT and CDR2 YYEEEE. The CDR3 here is CASSFGTVPNEQFF. CDR3 sequence (DNA): TGTGCCAGCAGCTTTGGGACCGTTCCCAATGAGCAGTTCTTC.